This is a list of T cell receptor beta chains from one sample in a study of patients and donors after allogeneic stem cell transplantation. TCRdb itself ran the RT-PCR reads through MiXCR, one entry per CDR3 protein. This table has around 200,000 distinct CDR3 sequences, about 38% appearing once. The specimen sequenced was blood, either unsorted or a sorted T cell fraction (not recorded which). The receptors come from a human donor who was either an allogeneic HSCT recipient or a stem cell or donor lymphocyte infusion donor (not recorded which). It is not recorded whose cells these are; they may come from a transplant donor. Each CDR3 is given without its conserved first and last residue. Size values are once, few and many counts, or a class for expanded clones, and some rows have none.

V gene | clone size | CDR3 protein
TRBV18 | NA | ASNSKPSGNTEAF
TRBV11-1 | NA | ASSRGTVPYEQY
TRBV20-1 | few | SARDKHSGSYNEQF
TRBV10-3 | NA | AISESGWATEAF
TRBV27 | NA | ASIKGQGANNEQF
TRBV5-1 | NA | ASSSLGLKNTEAF
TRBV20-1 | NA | SARRGANTEAF
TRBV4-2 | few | ASSQDAAGANQPQH
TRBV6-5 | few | ASSMTSSNTGELF
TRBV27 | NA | ASIQQGTSTDTQY
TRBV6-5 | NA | ASSYSPYLGSRVDTQY
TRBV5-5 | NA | ASSLSAGGPRAPLH
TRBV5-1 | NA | ASSPITSGKRTDTQY
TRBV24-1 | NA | ATSDWFSGGPSTDTQY
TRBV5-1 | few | ASSLGLVGRNEQF
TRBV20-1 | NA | SAELAGGHNEQF
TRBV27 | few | ASSFPQAHGTEAF
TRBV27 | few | ASSYGTGRNEQF
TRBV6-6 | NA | ASSYSGANQPQH
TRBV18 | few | ASSTGENYGYT
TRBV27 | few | ASSPPGQGIEGYT
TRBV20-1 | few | SAQTAAGAYQPQH
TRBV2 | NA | ASSEDRGRTDTQY
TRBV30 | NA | AWSPEGLNTEAF
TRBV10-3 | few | AISPGQGPYEQY
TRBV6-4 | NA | ASSEKVTDTQY
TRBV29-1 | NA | SVEVYNEQF
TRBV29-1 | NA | SVEDGGNLRNYGYT
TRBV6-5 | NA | ASRFPGQGDEQY
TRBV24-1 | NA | ATSDLRTGRTGELF
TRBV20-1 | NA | SAPPYDRVGANVLT
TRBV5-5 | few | ASRYLRRDYEQY